This T cell receptor (beta chain) was retrieved from a study of Ad26.COV2.S vaccination and SARS-CoV-2 variants. Across the whole study: The vaccine Ad26.COV2.S was put into the muscle once, or twice with 56 days between. The study, taken as a whole, reports: It was reported that spike-specific CD8+ and CD4+ T cell responses were substantially broad after vaccination.

For this clone: Its antigen is as yet unknown.

CDR3 length: 13 residues. The germline V gene encodes CDR1 SGHAT and CDR2 FQNNGV. Trimming cost V 9 bases and J 0 bases, with 12 bases left between them. The table came from immunoSEQ multiplex PCR; TCRdb's copy has only in-frame clones and leaves some out. The sample carries 360,000 or so clones, around 90% recorded once. Treatment: some 19 received Ad26.COV2.S at low or high dose, single or two shots; about five received placebo; per-sample allocation not given. Collection of the samples took place on day 63 after the first injection of vaccine or placebo. Sequenced here: peripheral blood, sampled in a trial of Ad26.COV2.S vaccine versus placebo. The V and J genes are TRBV11-2 and TRBJ2-7, with TRBD1 as a possible D gene (5 bases). The sequence derives from a person aged 18-65 years who received the Ad26.COV2.S COVID-19 vaccine or a placebo. The CDR3 DNA follows: TGTGCCAGTGCTCAGGGCATCTCCTACGAGCAGTACTTC. Translated: CASAQGISYEQYF.